This paragraph reports one TCR beta chain. Its antigen is undetermined. The data were taken from a study of CD4 T cells in relation to SARS-CoV-2 and coronaviruses. In the study overall: The restricting HLA molecule for shared crossreactive spike epitopes was mapped. Regarding the study as a whole: No donor gave both pre-pandemic and post-infection samples.

The assay was immunoSEQ multiplex PCR, and TCRdb's table has in-frame clones only and misses some. Of approximately 70,000 clones detected, 90% to 95% appear once; the ten largest clones hold approximately 0.21%. After removal of 0 bases from V and 10 bases from J, the junction contained 11 bases not matched to a gene. The CDR3 loop spans 16 amino acids. The germline V gene encodes CDR1 SGHRS and CDR2 YFSETQ. The unexposed donors gave CD4+ T cells in about 2011-2018, prior to COVID-19. The clonotype originates from a human donor in good health. This chain connects TRBV5-1 to TRBJ2-3, with 10 bases matching TRBD2. The specimen sequenced was naive CD4+ T cells from PBMCs. Regarding subset: naive CD4+ T cells isolated by negative enrichment. DNA for the CDR3: TGCGCCAGCAGCTTGGGGCTAGCGGGAGCCGTTGGGCCGCAGTATTTT. Its translation: CASSLGLAGAVGPQYF.